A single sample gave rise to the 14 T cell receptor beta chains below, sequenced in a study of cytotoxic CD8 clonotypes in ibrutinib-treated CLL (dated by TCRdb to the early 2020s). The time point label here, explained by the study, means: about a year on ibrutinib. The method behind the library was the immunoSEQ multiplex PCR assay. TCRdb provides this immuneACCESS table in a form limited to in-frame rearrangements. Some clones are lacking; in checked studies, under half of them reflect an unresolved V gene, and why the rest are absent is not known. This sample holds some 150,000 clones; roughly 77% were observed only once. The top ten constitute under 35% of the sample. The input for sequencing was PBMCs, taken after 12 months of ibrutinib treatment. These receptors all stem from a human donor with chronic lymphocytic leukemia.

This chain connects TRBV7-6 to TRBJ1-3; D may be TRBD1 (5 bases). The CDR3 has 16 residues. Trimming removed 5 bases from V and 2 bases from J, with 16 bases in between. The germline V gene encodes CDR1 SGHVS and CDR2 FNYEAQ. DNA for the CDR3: TGTGCCAGCAGCCCCCAAGCAGGGAGTGCTGGAAACACCATATATTTT. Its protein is CASSPQAGSAGNTIYF.

Here the CDR3 reads CASSLARGIRPQHF. The CDR3 nucleotides are TGTGCCAGCAGTTTAGCGAGGGGAATCAGGCCCCAGCATTTT. The V gene is TRBV28, the J gene TRBJ1-5, with D perhaps TRBD1 (5 bases). Trimming pared 2 bases from V and 9 bases from J, leaving 14 bases between. Germline V gene sequence: CDR1 MDHEN, CDR2 SYDVKM. This CDR3 contains 14 residues.

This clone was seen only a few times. The DNA for the CDR3 is TGCGCCAGCAACTACCCGGGCCTTAGGCCCCGAATGAACACTGAAGCTTTCTTT. Amino acid sequence: CASNYPGLRPRMNTEAFF. The V and J genes are TRBV4-1 and TRBJ1-1; no clear D gene. V was cut by 7 bases and J by 0 bases, with 24 bases left in between. Germline CDR1 and CDR2: MGHRA and YSYEKL. The CDR3 is 18 residues long.

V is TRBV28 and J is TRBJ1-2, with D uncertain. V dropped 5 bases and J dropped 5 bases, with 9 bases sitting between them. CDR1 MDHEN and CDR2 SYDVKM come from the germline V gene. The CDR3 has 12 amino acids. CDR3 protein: CASSQARYGYTF. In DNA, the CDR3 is TGTGCCAGCAGTCAGGCGCGGTATGGCTACACCTTC.

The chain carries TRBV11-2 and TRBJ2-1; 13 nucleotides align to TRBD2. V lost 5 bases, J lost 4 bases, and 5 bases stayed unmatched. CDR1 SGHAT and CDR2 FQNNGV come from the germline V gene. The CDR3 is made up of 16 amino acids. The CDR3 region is CASSLMGLAGYNEQFF. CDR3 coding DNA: TGTGCCAGCAGCCTTATGGGACTAGCGGGGTACAATGAGCAGTTCTTC.

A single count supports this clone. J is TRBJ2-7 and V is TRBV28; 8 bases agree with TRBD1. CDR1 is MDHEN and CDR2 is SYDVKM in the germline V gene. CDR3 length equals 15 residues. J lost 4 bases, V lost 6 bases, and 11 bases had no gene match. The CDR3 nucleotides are TGTGCCAGCAGACCCCCCGAGACAGGGGTTTACGAGCAGTACTTC. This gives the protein CASRPPETGVYEQYF.

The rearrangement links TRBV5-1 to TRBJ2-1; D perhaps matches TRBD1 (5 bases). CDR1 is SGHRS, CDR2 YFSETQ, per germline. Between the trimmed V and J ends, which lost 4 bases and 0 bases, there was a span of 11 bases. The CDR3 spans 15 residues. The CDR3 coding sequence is TGCGCCAGCAGCCAGCCCAGGGCCTCCTACAATGAGCAGTTCTTC. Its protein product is CASSQPRASYNEQFF. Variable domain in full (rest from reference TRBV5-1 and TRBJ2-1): KAGVTQTPRYLIKTRGQQVTLSCSPISGHRSVSWYQQTPGQGLQFLFEYFSETQRNKGNFPGRFSGRQFSNSRSEMNVSTLELGDSALYLCASSQPRASYNEQFFGPGTRLTVL.

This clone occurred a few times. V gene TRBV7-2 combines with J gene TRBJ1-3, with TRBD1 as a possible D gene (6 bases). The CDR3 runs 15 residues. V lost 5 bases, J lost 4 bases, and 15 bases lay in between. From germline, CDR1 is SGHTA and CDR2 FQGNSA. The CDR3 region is CASSAQQGIGNTIYF. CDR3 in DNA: TGTGCCAGCAGCGCACAACAGGGCATCGGAAACACCATATATTTT. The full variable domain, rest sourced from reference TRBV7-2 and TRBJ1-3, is GAGVSQSPSNKVTEKGKDVELRCDPISGHTALYWYRQSLGQGLEFLIYFQGNSAPDKSGLPSDRFSAERTGGSVSTLTIQRTQQEDSAVYLCASSAQQGIGNTIYFGEGSWLTVV.

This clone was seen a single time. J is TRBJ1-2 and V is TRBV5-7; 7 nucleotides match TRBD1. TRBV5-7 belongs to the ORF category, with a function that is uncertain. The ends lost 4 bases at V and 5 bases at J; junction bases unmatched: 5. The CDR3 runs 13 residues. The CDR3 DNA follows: TGTGCCAGCAGCCCGGGACAGAGTTATGGCTACACCTTC. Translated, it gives CASSPGQSYGYTF.

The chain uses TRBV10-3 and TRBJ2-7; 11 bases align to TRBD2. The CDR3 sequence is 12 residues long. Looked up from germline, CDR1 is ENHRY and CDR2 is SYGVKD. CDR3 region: CVTSGSSYEQYF. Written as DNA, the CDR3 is TGTGTCACTAGCGGGAGTTCCTACGAGCAGTACTTC.

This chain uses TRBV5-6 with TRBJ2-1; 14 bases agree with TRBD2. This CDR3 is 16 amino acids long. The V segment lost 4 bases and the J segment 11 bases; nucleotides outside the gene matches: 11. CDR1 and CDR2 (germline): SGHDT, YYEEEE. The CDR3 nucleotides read TGTGCCAGCAGCCGTCGACCGGGACTAGCGGGAGATAAGCAGTTCTTC. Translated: CASSRRPGLAGDKQFF.

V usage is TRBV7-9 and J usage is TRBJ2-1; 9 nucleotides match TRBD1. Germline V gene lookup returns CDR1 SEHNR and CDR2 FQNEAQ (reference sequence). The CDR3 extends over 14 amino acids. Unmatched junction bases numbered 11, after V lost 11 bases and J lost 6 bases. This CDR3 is CAATGTGIGNEQFF. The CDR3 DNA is TGTGCCGCCACCGGGACAGGGATCGGCAATGAGCAGTTCTTC. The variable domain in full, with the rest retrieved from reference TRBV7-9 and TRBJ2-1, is DTGVSQNPRHKITKRGQNVTFRCDPISEHNRLYWYRQTLGQGPEFLTYFQNEAQLEKSRLLSDRFSAERPKGSFSTLEIQRTEQGDSAMYLCAATGTGIGNEQFFGPGTRLTVL.

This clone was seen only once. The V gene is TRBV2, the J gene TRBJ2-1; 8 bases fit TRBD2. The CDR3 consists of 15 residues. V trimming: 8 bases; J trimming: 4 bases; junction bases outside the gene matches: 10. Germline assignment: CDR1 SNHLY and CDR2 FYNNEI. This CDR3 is CASELRGGTYNEQFF. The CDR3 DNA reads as TGTGCCAGCGAGCTTCGGGGGGGGACTTACAATGAGCAGTTCTTC.

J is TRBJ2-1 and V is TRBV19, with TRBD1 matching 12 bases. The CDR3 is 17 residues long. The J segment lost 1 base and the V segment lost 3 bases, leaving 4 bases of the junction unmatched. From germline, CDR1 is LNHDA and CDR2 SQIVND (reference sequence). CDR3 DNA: TGTGCCAGTAGTATCGGGACAGGGGGCGCTTCCTACAATGAGCAGTTCTTC. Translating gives CASSIGTGGASYNEQFF.